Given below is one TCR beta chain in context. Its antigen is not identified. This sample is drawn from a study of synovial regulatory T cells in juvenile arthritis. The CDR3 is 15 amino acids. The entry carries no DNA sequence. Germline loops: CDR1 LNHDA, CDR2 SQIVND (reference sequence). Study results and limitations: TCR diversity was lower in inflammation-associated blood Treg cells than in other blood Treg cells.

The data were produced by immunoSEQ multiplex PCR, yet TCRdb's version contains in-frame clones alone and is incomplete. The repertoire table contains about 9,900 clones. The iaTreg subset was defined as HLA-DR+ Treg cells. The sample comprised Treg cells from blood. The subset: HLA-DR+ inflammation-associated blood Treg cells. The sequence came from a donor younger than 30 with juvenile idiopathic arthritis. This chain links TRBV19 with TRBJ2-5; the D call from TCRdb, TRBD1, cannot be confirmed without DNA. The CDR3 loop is CASSIGNSGGETQYF.